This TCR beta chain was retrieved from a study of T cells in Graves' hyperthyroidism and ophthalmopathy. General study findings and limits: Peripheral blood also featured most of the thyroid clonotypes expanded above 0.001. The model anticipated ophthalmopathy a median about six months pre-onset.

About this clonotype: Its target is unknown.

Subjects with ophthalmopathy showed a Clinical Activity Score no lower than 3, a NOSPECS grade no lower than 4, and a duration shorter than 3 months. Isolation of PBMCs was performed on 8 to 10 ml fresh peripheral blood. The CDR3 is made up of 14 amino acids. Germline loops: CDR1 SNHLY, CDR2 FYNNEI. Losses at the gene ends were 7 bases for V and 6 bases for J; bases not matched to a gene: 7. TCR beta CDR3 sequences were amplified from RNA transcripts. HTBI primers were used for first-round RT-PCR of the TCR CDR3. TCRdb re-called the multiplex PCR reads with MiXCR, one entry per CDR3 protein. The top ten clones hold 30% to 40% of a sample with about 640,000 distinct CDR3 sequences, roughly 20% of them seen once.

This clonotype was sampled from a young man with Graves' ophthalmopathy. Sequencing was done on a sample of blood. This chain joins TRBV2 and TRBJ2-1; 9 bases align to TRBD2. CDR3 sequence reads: CASTPAGGPNEQFF. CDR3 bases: TGTGCCAGCACTCCAGCGGGAGGTCCCAATGAGCAGTTCTTC.